Sequencing of this T cell receptor beta chain was carried out in a study of CD8 T cells in Susac syndrome. RNA, at about 0.45 to 1 ug, was reverse transcribed with random hexamers. TCRdb re-called the immunoSEQ multiplex PCR reads through MiXCR, storing one row per CDR3 protein. The repertoire holds about 180,000 distinct CDR3 sequences, with approximately 96% as singletons. Per germline, CDR1 SQVTM and CDR2 ANQGSEA. V lost 6 bases and J lost 2; bases outside the gene matches: 10. The CDR3 length is 15 residues. The V and J genes are TRBV29-1 and TRBJ2-7, with 10 positions matching TRBD2. The TCR sequence derives from a human donor with multiple sclerosis. Sequencing input: CD4+ T cells from PBMCs. The CDR3 nucleotides read TGCAGCGTCTCACTTAGCGGGGGGATACCCTACGAGCAGTACTTC. This codes for CSVSLSGGIPYEQYF.